These 16 T cell receptor beta chains were sequenced from one sample in a study of blood T cells in healthy people across ages. For the second PCR, which ran for 7 to 11 cycles, a sample-barcoded 5' primer and a J-beta primer mix were used. TCRdb re-called the 5' RACE reads with MiXCR, one entry per CDR3 protein. The table lists around 2 million distinct CDR3 sequences, 35% to 50% of them singletons. The material sequenced was blood. Every receptor here comes from a human donor in good health.

This clonotype was seen at least ten times. The chain joins TRBV11-2 to TRBJ2-7, with 10 nucleotides matching TRBD2. V shed 3 bases and J 5 bases; nucleotides not matched to a gene: 4. CDR1 and CDR2 (germline): SGHAT, FQNNGV. CDR3 length: 14 residues. CDR3 DNA sequence: TGTGCCAGCAGCTTGCGGACTAGCGGCGACGAGCAGTACTTC. It translates to CASSLRTSGDEQYF. Full variable domain (outside the CDR3, taken from reference TRBV11-2 and TRBJ2-7): EAGVAQSPRYKIIEKRQSVAFWCNPISGHATLYWYQQILGQGPKLLIQFQNNGVVDDSQLPKDRFSAERLKGVDSTLKIQPAKLEDSAVYLCASSLRTSGDEQYFGPGTRLTVT.

This chain uses TRBV20-1 with TRBJ2-7; D not resolved. Trimming removed 1 base from V and 0 bases from J, with 13 bases in between. The CDR3 runs to 15 residues. Per the germline V gene, CDR1 is DFQATT and CDR2 is SNEGSKA (reference sequence). CDR3 sequence: CSARATEALSYEQYF. The CDR3 nucleotides read TGCAGTGCTAGAGCAACAGAAGCCCTCTCCTACGAGCAGTACTTC.

The chain is built from TRBV4-1 and TRBJ2-3; possible D gene TRBD2, 5 bases. V was clipped by 1 base and J by 6 bases, with 14 bases between them. Germline V gives CDR1 MGHRA, CDR2 YSYEKL. The CDR3 sequence is 15 residues long. CDR3 DNA sequence: TGCGCCAGCAGCCAAGGACCGGGATTGGTGGATACGCAGTATTTT. The encoded protein is CASSQGPGLVDTQYF.

This sequence joins TRBV3-1 and TRBJ1-6; 9 bases agree with TRBD1. CDR3 length equals 15 residues. V shed 2 bases and J 9 bases; nucleotides not matched to a gene: 5. Looked up from germline, CDR1 is LGHDT and CDR2 is YNNKEL (reference sequence). This chain's CDR3 is CASSQMGQGGSPLHF. The CDR3 DNA is TGTGCCAGCAGCCAAATGGGACAGGGAGGTTCACCCCTCCACTTT.

The chain links TRBV7-2 to TRBJ2-7; TRBD2 aligns across 8 bases. This CDR3 spans 13 amino acids. Germline loops: CDR1 SGHTA, CDR2 FQGNSA. The V gene end was trimmed by 9 bases and the J gene end by 2 bases; junction bases not matched to a gene: 6. In DNA, the CDR3 is TGTGCCAGTGCCACGGGGGGGCCCTACGAGCAGTACTTC. This codes for CASATGGPYEQYF.

A note on this clonotype: This clone may be a read error of a much larger clone one base away. This sequence joins TRBV12-3 or TRBV12-4 and TRBJ1-1; TRBD1 agrees at 7 bases. This CDR3 has 16 amino acids. The CDR3 sequence is CASSFPSGGVNTDAFF. For the CDR3, the DNA is TGTGCCAGCAGTTTCCCCTCAGGGGGGGTGAACACTGATGCTTTCTTT.

The chain carries TRBV3-1 and TRBJ2-7; D possibly matches TRBD1 or TRBD2 (5 bases each). In germline, CDR1 is LGHDT, CDR2 YNNKEL (reference sequence). The CDR3 covers 18 residues. Trimming took 0 bases from V and 5 from J, leaving 23 bases between them. CDR3 DNA sequence: TGTGCCAGCAGCCAAGAGGACCCCCCGTTGGCGCAGGGAGACGAGCAGTACTTC. Translation: CASSQEDPPLAQGDEQYF.

The chain has TRBV10-3 and TRBJ1-5; TRBD1 might be the D (5 bases). Trimming removed 10 bases from V and 5 bases from J, with 15 bases in between. Germline lookup yields CDR1 ENHRY and CDR2 SYGVKD. This CDR3 contains 13 residues. DNA for the CDR3: TGTGCCACCCAAAGGCAGGGTGATCAGCCCCAGCATTTT. Translating gives CATQRQGDQPQHF.

This clonotype was seen a handful of times. The rearrangement uses TRBV6-5 and TRBJ2-5; no clear D gene. The CDR3 is 16 amino acids. V was pared by 0 bases and J by 5 bases, with 16 bases between. Germline V gene data show CDR1 as MNHEY and CDR2 as SVGAGI. As DNA, the CDR3 is TGTGCCAGCAGTTACTCAGGAGATTCGGGTTTGGAGACCCAGTACTTC. Its protein product is CASSYSGDSGLETQYF.

This clonotype was observed a handful of times. This chain uses TRBV5-1 with TRBJ1-2, with TRBD1 matching 8 bases. V shed 2 bases, J shed 2 bases, and the junction held 8 bases outside the gene matches. The CDR3 spans 16 residues. Germline V lookup: CDR1 SGHRS, CDR2 YFSETQ. CDR3 DNA sequence: TGCGCCAGCAGCTTTCGACCCGGGACAGGAAACTATGGCTACACCTTC. Its translation is CASSFRPGTGNYGYTF.

J is TRBJ2-5 and V is TRBV7-6; 7 bases fit TRBD1. This CDR3 spans 17 amino acids. V dropped 1 base and J dropped 5; count of bases not matched to a gene: 13. Per the germline V gene, CDR1 is SGHVS and CDR2 is FNYEAQ. CDR3 coding DNA: TGTGCCAGCAGCTTAGAGGGGGCTGGGGCCGAGGGGGAGACCCAGTACTTC. This sequence encodes CASSLEGAGAEGETQYF.

This chain links TRBV7-3 with TRBJ2-3; D might be TRBD2 (6 bases). From germline, CDR1 is SGHTA and CDR2 FQGTGA. Trimming took 5 bases from V and 2 from J, leaving 14 bases between them. This CDR3 contains 15 residues. This CDR3 reads CASSPYGGATDTQYF. The CDR3 DNA sequence: TGTGCCAGCAGCCCCTACGGAGGGGCCACAGATACGCAGTATTTT.

This clonotype was recorded a few times. The chain recombines TRBV20-1 with TRBJ2-4, with D tentatively TRBD2 (6 bases). Germline V gene lookup returns CDR1 DFQATT and CDR2 SNEGSKA (reference sequence). V was trimmed by 6 bases and J by 3 bases, leaving 6 bases between them. The CDR3 has 11 amino acids. The CDR3 protein is CSAGSKNIQYF. The CDR3 region has the DNA TGCAGTGCCGGGAGCAAAAACATTCAGTACTTC.

This clonotype was seen just once. This chain joins TRBV11-1 and TRBJ2-3; unclear D gene. This CDR3 is built from 13 residues. CDR1 is SGHAT and CDR2 is FQDESV in the germline V gene (reference sequence). V lost 5 bases, J lost 1 base, and 7 bases lay in between. CDR3 residues: CASSHSRTDTQYF. The CDR3 DNA reads as TGTGCCAGCAGCCACTCCCGCACAGATACGCAGTATTTT.

The chain joins TRBV9 to TRBJ1-1; perhaps TRBD1 as D (6 bases). The CDR3 has 15 amino acids. Between the trimmed V and J ends, which lost 4 bases and 7 bases, there was a span of 20 bases. In germline, CDR1 is SGDLS, CDR2 YYNGEE. The CDR3 DNA follows: TGTGCCAGCAGCTCCAACCAGGGGACACAACATGAAGCTTTCTTT. It encodes CASSSNQGTQHEAFF.

V gene TRBV9 combines with J gene TRBJ2-1; no definite D call. Germline CDR1 reads SGDLS; CDR2 reads YYNGEE. This CDR3 comprises 15 residues. The V end was cut by 0 bases, the J end by 4 bases, with 11 bases between. The CDR3 protein is CASSVARARYNEQFF. CDR3 sequence (DNA): TGTGCCAGCAGCGTAGCTAGGGCCAGATACAATGAGCAGTTCTTC.